This TCR beta chain was captured in a study of T cell repertoires in cytomegalovirus infection. Findings of the study overall: Predominance within the ex vivo response was attributable to HLA-C-restricted CMV-specific TCR beta clonotypes.

TCRdb reprocessed the reads with MiXCR, giving one entry per CDR3 protein. This repertoire shows some 900,000 distinct CDR3 sequences, roughly 33% found once; its top ten account for roughly 12%. About this clonotype: Its antigen remains unknown.

Deletions cut 0 bases from V and 1 base from J, with 18 bases between. Germline V CDR1 and CDR2: MDHEN, SYDVKM. The CDR3 has 18 amino acids. J is TRBJ1-1 and V is TRBV28; no reliable D call. The TCR was taken from a human donor in good health (CMV status not recorded). Some clones in this sample may be carry-over from other donors' samples. The starting material was cultured CD8+ T cells from PBMCs, obtained from culture after CMV antigen stimulation. CDR3 sequence reads: CASSLWRVTAPPNTEAFF. In DNA, the CDR3 is TGTGCCAGCAGTTTATGGCGGGTTACGGCGCCCCCGAACACTGAAGCTTTCTTT.